This is a list of T cell receptor beta chains from one sample in a study of blood T cells in healthy people across ages. TCRdb re-called the 5' RACE reads through MiXCR, storing one row per CDR3 protein. The data show over 1,500,000 distinct CDR3 sequences, roughly 49% seen once. Sequencing was performed on blood. The source of these receptors is a woman aged 40 to 50 in good health. CDR3s include the opening cysteine and the closing phenylalanine or tryptophan. A D gene is named only where the DNA matches it firmly. A clone size is listed for some rows: how often the clone was seen (once, few, many), or a class if it is expanded.

CDR3nt: TGCGCCAGCAGCCAAGAGTTGTCAGCCCAAGCGCAGTATTTT; CDR3aa: CASSQELSAQAQYF; j_gene: TRBJ2-3; d_gene: NA; v_gene: TRBV4-1; abundance: NA; len: 14
CDR3nt: TGCGCCAGCGGTCCGACAGGGTCGGTTGGCACAGATACGCAGTATTTT; CDR3aa: CASGPTGSVGTDTQYF; j_gene: TRBJ2-3; d_gene: TRBD1; v_gene: TRBV4-3; abundance: few; len: 16
CDR3nt: TGTGCCAGCAGTTACTCGAGGACAGGGGCTTATAATTCACCCCTCCACTTT; CDR3aa: CASSYSRTGAYNSPLHF; j_gene: TRBJ1-6; d_gene: TRBD1; v_gene: TRBV6-5; abundance: NA; len: 17
CDR3nt: TGTGCCAGCAGCGCTTCGGGGAAACTGTTTTTT; CDR3aa: CASSASGKLFF; j_gene: TRBJ1-4; d_gene: NA; v_gene: TRBV7-2; abundance: NA; len: 11
CDR3nt: TGTGCCAGCGCTAACCCGGGCCTCAGGGGCGAGCAGTACTTC; CDR3aa: CASANPGLRGEQYF; j_gene: TRBJ2-7; d_gene: NA; v_gene: TRBV12-3/TRBV12-4; abundance: NA; len: 14
CDR3nt: TGTGCCATCAGTGACTACCAAGAGACCCAGTACTTC; CDR3aa: CAISDYQETQYF; j_gene: TRBJ2-5; d_gene: NA; v_gene: TRBV10-3; abundance: NA; len: 12
CDR3nt: TGCAGCGTTGAAACCAGAGAAGATTGGGATACGCAGTATTTT; CDR3aa: CSVETREDWDTQYF; j_gene: TRBJ2-3; d_gene: NA; v_gene: TRBV29-1; abundance: few; len: 14
CDR3nt: TGCAGTGCTAGAGGGTTCGACGGAACTAACTATGGCTACACCTTC; CDR3aa: CSARGFDGTNYGYTF; j_gene: TRBJ1-2; d_gene: NA; v_gene: TRBV20-1; abundance: NA; len: 15
CDR3nt: TGTGCCGGCAGCGCGTTGGACTATGGCTACACCTTC; CDR3aa: CAGSALDYGYTF; j_gene: TRBJ1-2; d_gene: NA; v_gene: TRBV3-1; abundance: NA; len: 12
CDR3nt: TGTGCCAGCAGCTCCGCGGAGTTATACGAGCAGTACTTC; CDR3aa: CASSSAELYEQYF; j_gene: TRBJ2-7; d_gene: NA; v_gene: TRBV27; abundance: NA; len: 13
CDR3nt: TGCGCCAGCAGTCCAGATTTCTCCTACAATGAGCAGTTCTTC; CDR3aa: CASSPDFSYNEQFF; j_gene: TRBJ2-1; d_gene: NA; v_gene: TRBV4-3; abundance: NA; len: 14
CDR3nt: TGCAGTGCCAGGACAGGGGGCTGGGATGAAAAACTGTTTTTT; CDR3aa: CSARTGGWDEKLFF; j_gene: TRBJ1-4; d_gene: TRBD1; v_gene: TRBV20-1; abundance: few; len: 14
CDR3nt: TGTGCCAGCAGCCAAGGTGCTTTGGGGTACGAGCAGTACTTC; CDR3aa: CASSQGALGYEQYF; j_gene: TRBJ2-7; d_gene: NA; v_gene: TRBV4-2; abundance: NA; len: 14
CDR3nt: TGTGCCATAAAAGGGACAGGTGAAGTGTCGATGCAGTACTTC; CDR3aa: CAIKGTGEVSMQYF; j_gene: TRBJ2-5; d_gene: TRBD1; v_gene: TRBV10-3; abundance: NA; len: 14
CDR3nt: TGTGCCAGCAGTGCTGGACAGCTGATCTCCTACGAGCAGTACTTC; CDR3aa: CASSAGQLISYEQYF; j_gene: TRBJ2-7; d_gene: NA; v_gene: TRBV9; abundance: NA; len: 15
CDR3nt: TGCAGTGCTAGAGACCCCGGTGGGATCAATCAGCCCCAGCATTTT; CDR3aa: CSARDPGGINQPQHF; j_gene: TRBJ1-5; d_gene: NA; v_gene: TRBV20-1; abundance: NA; len: 15
CDR3nt: TGTGCCAGCAGTTTATTGGGGGGGCCCAAAAACATTCAGTACTTC; CDR3aa: CASSLLGGPKNIQYF; j_gene: TRBJ2-4; d_gene: NA; v_gene: TRBV27; abundance: NA; len: 15
CDR3nt: TGTGCCAGCAGCCCCCTTGAGCGGGGGGGTCGGTATGAGCAGTTCTTC; CDR3aa: CASSPLERGGRYEQFF; j_gene: TRBJ2-1; d_gene: TRBD2; v_gene: TRBV3-1; abundance: NA; len: 16
CDR3nt: TGTGCCAGCAGTGGAGCGAGCGGGGGTGCCAAAAACATTCGGTACTTC; CDR3aa: CASSGASGGAKNIRYF; j_gene: TRBJ2-4; d_gene: TRBD2; v_gene: TRBV2; abundance: NA; len: 16
CDR3nt: TGTGCCAGCGGGGAAGGGGGGTACAATGAGCAGTACTTC; CDR3aa: CASGEGGYNEQYF; j_gene: TRBJ2-4; d_gene: NA; v_gene: TRBV27; abundance: once; len: 13
CDR3nt: TGTGCCAGCAGGGAACAGGGCCTCTCTGGGGCCAACGTCCTGACTTTC; CDR3aa: CASREQGLSGANVLTF; j_gene: TRBJ2-6; d_gene: NA; v_gene: TRBV12-3/TRBV12-4; abundance: few; len: 16
CDR3nt: TGCGCCAGCAGCCAAGATGGACAGCTGATGAACACTGAAGCTTTCTTT; CDR3aa: CASSQDGQLMNTEAFF; j_gene: TRBJ1-1; d_gene: NA; v_gene: TRBV4-3; abundance: NA; len: 16
CDR3nt: TGTGCCAGCAGTTTTTTCGGCGAGCAGTACTTC; CDR3aa: CASSFFGEQYF; j_gene: TRBJ2-7; d_gene: NA; v_gene: TRBV27; abundance: few; len: 11